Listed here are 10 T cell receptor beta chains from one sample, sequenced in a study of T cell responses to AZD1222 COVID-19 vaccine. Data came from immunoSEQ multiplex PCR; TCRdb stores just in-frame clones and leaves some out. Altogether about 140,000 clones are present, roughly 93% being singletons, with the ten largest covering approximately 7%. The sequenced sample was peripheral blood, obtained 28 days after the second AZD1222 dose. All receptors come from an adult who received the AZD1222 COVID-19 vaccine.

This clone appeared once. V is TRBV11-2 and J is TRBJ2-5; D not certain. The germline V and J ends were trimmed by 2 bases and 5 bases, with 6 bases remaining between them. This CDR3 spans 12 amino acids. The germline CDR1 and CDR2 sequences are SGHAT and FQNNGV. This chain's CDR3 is CASSLNGETQYF. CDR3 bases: TGTGCCAGCAGCTTAAACGGGGAGACCCAGTACTTC. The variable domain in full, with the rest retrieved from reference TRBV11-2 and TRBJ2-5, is EAGVAQSPRYKIIEKRQSVAFWCNPISGHATLYWYQQILGQGPKLLIQFQNNGVVDDSQLPKDRFSAERLKGVDSTLKIQPAKLEDSAVYLCASSLNGETQYFGPGTRLLVL.

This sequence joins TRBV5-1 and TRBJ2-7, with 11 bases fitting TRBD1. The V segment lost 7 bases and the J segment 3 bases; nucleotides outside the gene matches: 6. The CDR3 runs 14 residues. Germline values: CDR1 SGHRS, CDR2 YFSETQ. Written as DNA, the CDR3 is TGCGCCAGCCGAACCGGGACAGGGGGCTACGAGCAGTACTTC. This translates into CASRTGTGGYEQYF.

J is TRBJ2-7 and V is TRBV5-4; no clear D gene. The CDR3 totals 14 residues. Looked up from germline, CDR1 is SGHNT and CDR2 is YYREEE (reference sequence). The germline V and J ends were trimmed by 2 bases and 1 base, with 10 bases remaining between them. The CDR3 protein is CASSLGGDSYEQYF. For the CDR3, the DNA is TGTGCCAGCAGCTTAGGTGGGGATTCCTACGAGCAGTACTTC.

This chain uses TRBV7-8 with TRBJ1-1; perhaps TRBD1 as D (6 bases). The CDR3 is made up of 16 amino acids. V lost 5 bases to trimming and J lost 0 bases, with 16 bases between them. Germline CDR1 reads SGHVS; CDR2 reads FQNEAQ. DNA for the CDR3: TGTGCCAGCAGCCCTCGCTTTGGGGGGCTGAACACTGAAGCTTTCTTT. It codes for CASSPRFGGLNTEAFF.

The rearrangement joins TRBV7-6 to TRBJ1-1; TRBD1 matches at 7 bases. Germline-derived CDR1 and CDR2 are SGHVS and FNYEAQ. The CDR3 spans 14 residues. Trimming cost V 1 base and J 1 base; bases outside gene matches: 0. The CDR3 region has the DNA TGTGCCAGCAGCTTAGGGACAGGGAACACTGAAGCTTTCTTT. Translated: CASSLGTGNTEAFF.

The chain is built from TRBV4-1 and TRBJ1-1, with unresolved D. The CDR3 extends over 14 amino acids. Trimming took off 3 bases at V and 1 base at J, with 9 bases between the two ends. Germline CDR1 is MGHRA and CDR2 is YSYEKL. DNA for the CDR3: TGCGCCAGCAGCCAGGGCCCGGGGAACACTGAAGCTTTCTTT. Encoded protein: CASSQGPGNTEAFF.

CDR3 nucleotide sequence: TGTGCCAGCAGTTACGCACAGGGGTGGGGTGAAAAACTGTTTTTT. Translating gives CASSYAQGWGEKLFF. The V gene is TRBV6-5, the J gene TRBJ1-4, with 7 bases matching TRBD1. V shed 2 bases and J 7 bases; nucleotides not matched to a gene: 7. The germline V gene encodes CDR1 MNHEY and CDR2 SVGAGI. This CDR3 has 15 residues.

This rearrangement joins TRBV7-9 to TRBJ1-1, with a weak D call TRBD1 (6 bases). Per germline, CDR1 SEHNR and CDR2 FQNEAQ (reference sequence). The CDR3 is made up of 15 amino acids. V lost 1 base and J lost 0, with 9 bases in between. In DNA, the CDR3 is TGTGCCAGCAGCTTAGTGGGGGGCTTGAACACTGAAGCTTTCTTT. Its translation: CASSLVGGLNTEAFF.

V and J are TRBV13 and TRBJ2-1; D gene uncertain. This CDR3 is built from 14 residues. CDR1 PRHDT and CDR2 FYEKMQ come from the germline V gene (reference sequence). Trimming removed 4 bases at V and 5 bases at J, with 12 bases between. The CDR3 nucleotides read TGTGCCAGCAGCTCGCGGAACCGGAACAATGAGCAGTTCTTC. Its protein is CASSSRNRNNEQFF.

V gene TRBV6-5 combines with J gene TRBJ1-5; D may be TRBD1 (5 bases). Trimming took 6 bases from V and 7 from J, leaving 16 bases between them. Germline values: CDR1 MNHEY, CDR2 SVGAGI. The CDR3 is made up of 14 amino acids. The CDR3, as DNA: TGTGCCAGCAGCCTTACAGGTAGGGGACAGCCCCAGCATTTT. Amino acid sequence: CASSLTGRGQPQHF.